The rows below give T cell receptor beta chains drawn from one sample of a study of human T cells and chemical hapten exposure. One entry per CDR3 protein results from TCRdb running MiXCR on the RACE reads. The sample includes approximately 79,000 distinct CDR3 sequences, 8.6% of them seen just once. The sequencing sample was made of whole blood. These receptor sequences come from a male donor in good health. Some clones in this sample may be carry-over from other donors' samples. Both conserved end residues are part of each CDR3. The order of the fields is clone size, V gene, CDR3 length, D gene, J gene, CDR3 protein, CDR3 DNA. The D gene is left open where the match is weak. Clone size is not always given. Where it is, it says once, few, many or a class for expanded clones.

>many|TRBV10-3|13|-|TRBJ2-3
CAISESDTDTQYF
TGTGCCATCAGTGAGTCGGACACAGATACGCAGTATTTT
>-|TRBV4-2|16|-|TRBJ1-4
CASSQEAPSTNEKLFF
TGTGCCAGCAGCCAAGAGGCGCCATCAACTAATGAAAAACTGTTTTTT
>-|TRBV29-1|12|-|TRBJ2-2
CSVGLNTGELFF
TGCAGCGTGGGACTTAACACCGGGGAGCTGTTTTTT
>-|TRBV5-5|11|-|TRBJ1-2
CASLGPWGYTF
TGTGCCAGCTTGGGACCCTGGGGCTACACCTTC
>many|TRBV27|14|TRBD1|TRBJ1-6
CASSFGTANSPLHF
TGTGCCAGCAGTTTCGGGACAGCGAATTCACCCCTCCACTTT
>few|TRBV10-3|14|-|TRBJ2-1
CAASVNPENNEQFF
TGTGCCGCCTCAGTCAACCCCGAAAACAATGAGCAGTTCTTC
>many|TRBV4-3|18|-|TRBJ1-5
CASSQDRAATHTNQPQHF
TGCGCCAGCAGCCAAGATCGTGCGGCCACCCACACCAATCAGCCCCAGCATTTT
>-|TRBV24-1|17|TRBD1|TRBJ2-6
CATSDSSGGSGANVLTF
TGTGCCACCAGTGATTCGTCAGGGGGCTCTGGGGCCAACGTCCTGACTTTC
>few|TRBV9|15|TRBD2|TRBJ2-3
CASSPRSGSVDTQYF
TGTGCCAGCAGCCCCCGTAGCGGGAGTGTAGATACGCAGTATTTT
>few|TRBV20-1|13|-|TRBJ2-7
CSALDRSSYEQYF
TGCAGTGCTCTCGACAGGAGCTCCTACGAGCAGTACTTC
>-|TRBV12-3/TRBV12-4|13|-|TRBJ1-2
CASSLSGSYGYTF
TGTGCCAGCAGTTTATCGGGATCCTATGGCTACACCTTC
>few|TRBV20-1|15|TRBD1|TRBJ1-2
CSARDYRGIHYGYTF
TGCAGTGCTAGAGATTACAGGGGGATTCACTATGGCTACACCTTC
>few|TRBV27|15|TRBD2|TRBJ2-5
CASSFVAGGVETQYF
TGTGCCAGCAGTTTCGTCGCGGGAGGGGTGGAGACCCAGTACTTC
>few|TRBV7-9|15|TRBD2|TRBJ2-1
CASSQLAGGVYEQFF
TGTGCCAGCAGCCAACTAGCGGGAGGTGTCTATGAGCAGTTCTTC
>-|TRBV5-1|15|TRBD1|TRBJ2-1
CASGKDRGSYNEQFF
TGCGCCAGCGGAAAAGACAGGGGATCTTACAATGAGCAGTTCTTC
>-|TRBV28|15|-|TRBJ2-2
CASSFLGRNTGELFF
TGTGCCAGCAGTTTTCTAGGAAGGAACACCGGGGAGCTGTTTTTT
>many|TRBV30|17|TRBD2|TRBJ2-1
CAWSVLLADFSYNEQFF
TGTGCCTGGAGTGTATTACTAGCGGATTTTTCCTACAATGAGCAGTTCTTC
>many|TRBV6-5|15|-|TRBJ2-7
CASSSTTGGANEQYF
TGTGCCAGCAGTTCCACGACAGGAGGGGCCAACGAGCAGTACTTC
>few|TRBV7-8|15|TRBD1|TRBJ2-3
CASSHGQGFTDTQYF
TGTGCCAGCAGCCACGGACAGGGGTTCACAGATACGCAGTATTTT
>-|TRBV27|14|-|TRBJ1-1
CASSSPFGGTEAFF
TGTGCCAGCAGTTCGCCGTTCGGTGGCACTGAAGCTTTCTTT
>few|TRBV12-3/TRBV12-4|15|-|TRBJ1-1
CASSPSGDAGTEAFF
TGTGCCAGCAGTCCCAGCGGGGACGCAGGCACTGAAGCTTTCTTT
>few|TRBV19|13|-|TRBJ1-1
CASSASVNTEAFF
TGTGCCAGTAGCGCAAGCGTGAACACTGAAGCTTTCTTT
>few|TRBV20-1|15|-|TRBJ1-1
CSARATRTGNTEAFF
TGCAGTGCTAGAGCCACCAGGACGGGGAACACTGAAGCTTTCTTT
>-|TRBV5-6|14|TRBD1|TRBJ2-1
CASRFATGINEQFF
TGTGCCAGCAGATTTGCGACAGGGATAAATGAGCAGTTCTTC